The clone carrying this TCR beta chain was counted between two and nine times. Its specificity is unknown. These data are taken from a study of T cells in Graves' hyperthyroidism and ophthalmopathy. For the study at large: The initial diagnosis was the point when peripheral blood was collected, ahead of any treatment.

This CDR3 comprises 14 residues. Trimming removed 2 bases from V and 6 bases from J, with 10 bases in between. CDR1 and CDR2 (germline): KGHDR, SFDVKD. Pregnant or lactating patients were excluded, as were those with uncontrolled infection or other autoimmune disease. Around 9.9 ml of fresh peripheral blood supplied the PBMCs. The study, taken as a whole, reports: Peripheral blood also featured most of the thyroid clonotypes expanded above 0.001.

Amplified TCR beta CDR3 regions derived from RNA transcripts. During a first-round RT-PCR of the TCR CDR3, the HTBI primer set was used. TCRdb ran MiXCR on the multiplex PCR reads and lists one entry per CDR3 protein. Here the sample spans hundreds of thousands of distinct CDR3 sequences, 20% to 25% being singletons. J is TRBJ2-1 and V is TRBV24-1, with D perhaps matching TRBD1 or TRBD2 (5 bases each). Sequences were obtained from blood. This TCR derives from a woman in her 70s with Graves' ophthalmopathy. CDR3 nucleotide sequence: TGTGCCACCAGTGATTCGCGTGGGGGCAATGAGCAGTTCTTC. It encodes CATSDSRGGNEQFF.